This passage covers 31 T cell receptor beta chains from one sample sequenced in a study of identical twins. MiXCR, run by TCRdb on the 5' RACE reads, gives a single entry per CDR3 protein. Altogether just under 550,000 distinct CDR3 sequences are present, around 15% being singletons, with the ten largest covering around 0.48%. These data also featured in a second study, about yellow fever vaccine responses in identical twins.

Sequencing was carried out using CD4+ T cells sorted from blood. Every receptor here comes from a woman aged 18 to 35 in good health.

This chain uses TRBV9 with TRBJ2-1; TRBD2 matches 10 bases. V dropped 0 bases and J dropped 10; count of bases not matched to a gene: 7. CDR3 length: 15 amino acids. CDR1 is SGDLS and CDR2 is YYNGEE in the germline V gene. CDR3 loop: CASSVDSGRAREQFF. DNA of the CDR3: TGTGCCAGCAGCGTAGACAGCGGGAGGGCCCGGGAGCAGTTCTTC.

This clonotype has more than one count but fewer than ten. J is TRBJ1-3 and V is TRBV7-2; a weak D match, TRBD1 (5 bases). The CDR3 is 13 amino acids. Trimming took off 5 bases at V and 5 bases at J, with 10 bases between the two ends. Per germline, CDR1 SGHTA and CDR2 FQGNSA. The CDR3 sequence: CASSTGRRNTIYF. The CDR3 region has the DNA TGTGCCAGCAGCACGGGACGAAGAAACACCATATATTTT.

About this clonotype itself: A much larger clone sits a single nucleotide away, making a read error possible. This chain joins TRBV11-2 and TRBJ2-1; 10 nucleotides agree with TRBD1. This CDR3 comprises 16 residues. After removal of 1 base from V and 3 bases from J, the junction contained 3 bases not matched to a gene. Germline V gene data show CDR1 as SGHAT and CDR2 as FQNNGV. Here the CDR3 DNA reads TGTGCCAGCAGCTTAGTTAGGACAGGGGGCTACAATGAGCAGTTCTTC. Its translation is CASSLVRTGGYNEQFF. Combining the CDR3 with reference TRBV11-2 and TRBJ2-1 gives the whole variable domain EAGVAQSPRYKIIEKRQSVAFWCNPISGHATLYWYQQILGQGPKLLIQFQNNGVVDDSQLPKDRFSAERLKGVDSTLKIQPAKLEDSAVYLCASSLVRTGGYNEQFFGPGTRLTVL.

This clonotype was counted between two and nine times. The J gene is TRBJ2-1, the V gene TRBV9; D possibly uses TRBD1 or TRBD2 (6 bases each). V was pared by 0 bases and J by 2 bases, with 12 bases between. Germline V CDR1 and CDR2: SGDLS, YYNGEE. This CDR3 has 16 amino acids. CDR3 residues: CASSVVGGTTYNEQFF. Written as DNA, the CDR3 is TGTGCCAGCAGCGTAGTTGGCGGGACAACCTACAATGAGCAGTTCTTC.

This clonotype came up a few times. J is TRBJ2-7 and V is TRBV7-9; D not certain. Trimming stripped 0 bases from V and 4 bases from J, with 7 bases between. The germline V gene encodes CDR1 SEHNR and CDR2 FQNEAQ (reference sequence). This CDR3 is 13 amino acids long. The CDR3 spells CASSLADAYEQYF. The CDR3 bases are TGTGCCAGCAGCTTAGCCGACGCGTACGAGCAGTACTTC.

The DNA of the CDR3 is TGCAGTGCGTATCCGGGACTAGACACCGGGGAGCTGTTTTTT. As protein: CSAYPGLDTGELFF. The gene calls are TRBV20-1 and TRBJ2-2; the match to TRBD2 covers 8 bases. Unmatched junction bases numbered 6, after V lost 6 bases and J lost 3 bases. This CDR3 spans 14 amino acids. The germline V gene has CDR1 DFQATT and CDR2 SNEGSKA (reference sequence).

J is TRBJ1-2 and V is TRBV3-1; unclear D gene. With 4 bases removed from V and 7 bases from J, the gap between germline ends came to 16 bases. CDR1 and CDR2 from the germline V gene are LGHDT and YNNKEL (reference sequence). The CDR3 spans 14 residues. The CDR3 DNA follows: TGTGCCAGCAGCCCCCCTTCGGTTCATAGTGGCTACACCTTC. This translates into CASSPPSVHSGYTF. Looking up the rest from reference TRBV3-1 and TRBJ1-2 gives the full variable domain: DTAVSQTPKYLVTQMGNDKSIKCEQNLGHDTMYWYKQDSKKFLKIMFSYNNKELIINETVPNRFSPKSPDKAHLNLHINSLELGDSAVYFCASSPPSVHSGYTFGSGTRLTVV.

Only one count was recorded for this clonotype. At one end the junction does not follow the germline gene, possibly because of a read error. The chain is built from TRBV5-1 and TRBJ2-2; 7 bases match TRBD1. CDR3 size: 16 residues. CDR1 and CDR2 (germline): SGHRS, YFSETQ. The CDR3 region has the DNA TGCGCCAGCAGCCGATGGACAGGTGATAACACCGAGGAGCTGTTTTTT. This codes for CASSRWTGDNTEELFF.

This clonotype came up a few times. The gene calls are TRBV18 and TRBJ2-4; 11 nucleotides agree with TRBD2. CDR3 length: 16 amino acids. Germline CDR1 reads KGHSH; CDR2 reads LQKENI. The V and J ends lost 6 bases and 2 bases, in that order; junction bases with no gene match: 6. This CDR3 reads CASSLLAGVTKNIQYF. DNA for the CDR3: TGTGCCAGCTCTCTACTAGCGGGAGTCACCAAAAACATTCAGTACTTC.

The chain links TRBV2 to TRBJ2-1; D is perhaps TRBD2 (6 bases). V was pared by 2 bases and J by 1 base, with 15 bases between. The germline gives CDR1 SNHLY, CDR2 FYNNEI. CDR3 length: 17 amino acids. CDR3 DNA: TGTGCCAGCAGTGAAAGGGTAGCGGATACATCCTACAATGAGCAGTTCTTC. Protein sequence: CASSERVADTSYNEQFF.

The rearrangement links TRBV5-1 to TRBJ2-5, with D maybe TRBD1 (6 bases). The CDR3 has 15 amino acids. Trimming pared 1 base from V and 5 bases from J, leaving 15 bases between. Germline assignment: CDR1 SGHRS and CDR2 YFSETQ. The CDR3 is CASSLSSGTSETQYF. CDR3 nucleotide sequence: TGCGCCAGCAGCTTGTCGTCCGGGACATCGGAGACCCAGTACTTC. The full variable domain, its missing parts supplied by reference TRBV5-1 and TRBJ2-5, is KAGVTQTPRYLIKTRGQQVTLSCSPISGHRSVSWYQQTPGQGLQFLFEYFSETQRNKGNFPGRFSGRQFSNSRSEMNVSTLELGDSALYLCASSLSSGTSETQYFGPGTRLLVL.

This clonotype came up many times. This sequence joins TRBV10-3 and TRBJ2-1; 7 positions agree with TRBD1. The CDR3 runs to 15 residues. Germline CDR1 is ENHRY and CDR2 is SYGVKD. J lost 0 bases, V lost 3 bases, and 2 bases had no gene match. CDR3 coding DNA: TGTGCCATCAGTGAAGGGGGCGGCTCCTACAATGAGCAGTTCTTC. This encodes CAISEGGGSYNEQFF.

The chain is built from TRBV12-3 or TRBV12-4 and TRBJ2-1, with D perhaps TRBD1 (7 bases). The V gene lost 2 bases and the J gene lost 9 bases, with 11 bases spanning the gap. The CDR3 loop spans 13 amino acids. CDR3 in DNA: TGTGCCAGCAGTTTAAACAGGGGAGGTGAGCAGTTCTTC. It translates to CASSLNRGGEQFF.

Only a few counts were recorded for this clonotype. The V and J genes are TRBV29-1 and TRBJ2-1; 7 positions agree with TRBD2. Losses at the gene ends were 6 bases for V and 7 bases for J; bases not matched to a gene: 12. Germline CDR1 reads SQVTM; CDR2 reads ANQGSEA. The CDR3 runs 14 residues. In nucleotides, the CDR3 is TGCAGCGTACGAAACTCCGGGAGGATGAATGAGCAGTTCTTC. Protein product: CSVRNSGRMNEQFF.

The chain couples TRBV20-1 to TRBJ2-1, with 8 bases identical to TRBD1. V was pared by 2 bases and J by 7 bases, with 4 bases of the junction left unmatched. The CDR3 has 13 residues. Germline V gene sequence: CDR1 DFQATT, CDR2 SNEGSKA (reference sequence). Here the CDR3 DNA reads TGCAGTGCTAGACACAGGGGGAGAAATGAGCAGTTCTTC. This codes for CSARHRGRNEQFF.

The chain links TRBV5-1 to TRBJ2-1, with 7 bases fitting TRBD2. V shed 5 bases, J shed 4 bases, and the junction held 9 bases outside the gene matches. The V gene's germline CDR1 is SGHRS and CDR2 YFSETQ. CDR3 length: 15 residues. The CDR3 spells CASRVWLAEYNEQFF. Written as DNA, the CDR3 is TGCGCCAGCAGGGTCTGGCTAGCGGAATACAATGAGCAGTTCTTC.

J is TRBJ2-7 and V is TRBV2; D may match TRBD1 or TRBD2 (5 bases each). V was cut by 0 bases and J by 0 bases, with 15 bases left in between. Looked up from germline, CDR1 is SNHLY and CDR2 is FYNNEI. The CDR3 loop spans 17 amino acids. CDR3 loop: CASSEAGRVESSYEQYF. In DNA, the CDR3 is TGTGCCAGCAGTGAAGCGGGGCGGGTAGAAAGCTCCTACGAGCAGTACTTC.

This clonotype was recorded a few times. The chain employs TRBV10-3 and TRBJ2-2; D is perhaps TRBD1 (6 bases). The CDR3 spans 14 residues. Germline V CDR1 and CDR2: ENHRY, SYGVKD. The germline V and J ends were trimmed by 4 bases and 6 bases, with 12 bases remaining between them. The CDR3 coding sequence is TGTGCCATCAGTGGAGGTGGGGGCTCCGGGGAGCTGTTTTTT. Residues: CAISGGGGSGELFF.

This clonotype was detected a few times. The gene calls are TRBV5-1 and TRBJ1-1; 11 nucleotides line up with TRBD1. The germline V gene has CDR1 SGHRS and CDR2 YFSETQ. This CDR3 is 13 amino acids long. With 4 bases clipped from V and 6 bases from J, the junction kept 2 bases outside the gene matches. CDR3 amino acids: CASSQDRGPEAFF. DNA for the CDR3: TGCGCCAGCAGCCAGGACAGGGGGCCTGAAGCTTTCTTT.

This clonotype was detected a few times. The chain recombines TRBV20-1 with TRBJ1-1, with 10 positions matching TRBD1. CDR3 length equals 15 residues. Looked up from germline, CDR1 is DFQATT and CDR2 is SNEGSKA (reference sequence). The J segment lost 1 base and the V segment lost 5 bases, leaving 7 bases of the junction unmatched. The CDR3 nucleotides read TGCAGTGCTGGACAGGGGGGCAAGAGGAACACTGAAGCTTTCTTT. Translated, it gives CSAGQGGKRNTEAFF.

This clonotype was seen repeatedly, ten times or more. At one end, the junction sequence differs from germline, possibly due to a read error. The chain couples TRBV14 to TRBJ2-3, with D uncertain. Germline CDR1 reads SGHDN; CDR2 reads FVKESK. The CDR3 has 14 amino acids. Written as DNA, the CDR3 is TGCGCCAGCAGCCAAGATTCCCTCACAGATACGCAGTATTTT. Its protein is CASSQDSLTDTQYF.

The chain is built from TRBV18 and TRBJ1-6, with 8 positions matching TRBD1. The junction had 3 bases not matched to a gene; V was cut back by 1 base and J by 10 bases. There are 14 residues in the CDR3. Looked up from germline, CDR1 is KGHSH and CDR2 is LQKENI. The CDR3 nucleotides are TGTGCCAGCTCACCACAGGGGACAGGCTCACCCCTCCACTTT. Protein sequence: CASSPQGTGSPLHF.

The chain carries TRBV15 and TRBJ2-1, with 12 bases that match TRBD1. The CDR3 contains 18 residues. The V segment lost 0 bases and the J segment 0 bases; nucleotides outside the gene matches: 3. CDR1 and CDR2 from the germline V gene are LNHNV and YYDKDF (reference sequence). The CDR3 DNA is TGTGCCACCAGCAGAGATGGGACAGGGGGCCCCTCCTACAATGAGCAGTTCTTC. It specifies CATSRDGTGGPSYNEQFF.

Notes on this clonotype: A read error may be the cause here, since a much bigger clone is one base away. This chain joins TRBV15 and TRBJ1-2, with D unclear. CDR1 and CDR2 (germline): LNHNV, YYDKDF (reference sequence). This CDR3 is built from 13 residues. DNA of the CDR3: TGTACCACCAGCAGAGATGAGACCAGACAAGTCACCTTC. This encodes CTTSRDETRQVTF. Full variable domain (outside the CDR3, taken from reference TRBV15 and TRBJ1-2): DAMVIQNPRYQVTQFGKPVTLSCSQTLNHNVMYWYQQKSSQAPKLLFHYYDKDFNNEADTPDNFQSRRPNTSFCFLDIRSPGLGDTAMYLCTTSRDETRQVTFGSGTRLTVV.

The chain is built from TRBV28 and TRBJ2-1, with TRBD2 matching over 13 bases. Germline V gene lookup returns CDR1 MDHEN and CDR2 SYDVKM. This CDR3 contains 16 residues. J gave up 3 bases and V 5 bases, and 4 bases lay outside the gene matches. CDR3 protein: CASSPGTSGIYNEQFF. CDR3 in DNA: TGTGCCAGCAGTCCCGGGACTAGCGGGATCTACAATGAGCAGTTCTTC.

The rearrangement uses TRBV20-1 and TRBJ2-7, with TRBD2 matching 13 bases. J lost 6 bases, V lost 7 bases, and 6 bases had no gene match. Germline lookup yields CDR1 DFQATT and CDR2 SNEGSKA (reference sequence). The CDR3 covers 13 residues. The CDR3 coding sequence is TGCAGTGGGCGAGGACTAGCGGGAGCCGAGCAGTACTTC. This sequence encodes CSGRGLAGAEQYF.

The chain couples TRBV3-1 to TRBJ2-5, with D unclear. This CDR3 has 15 amino acids. The V end was cut by 1 base, the J end by 1 base, with 10 bases between. Germline values: CDR1 LGHDT, CDR2 YNNKEL (reference sequence). CDR3 residues: CASSQASSTQETQYF. Written as DNA, the CDR3 is TGTGCCAGCAGCCAAGCTTCCTCTACCCAAGAGACCCAGTACTTC.

The V gene is TRBV29-1, the J gene TRBJ2-1; 7 bases agree with TRBD1. Trimming took 1 base from V and 0 from J; bases not matched to a gene: 6. The germline CDR1 and CDR2 sequences are SQVTM and ANQGSEA. There are 16 residues in the CDR3. CDR3 nucleotides: TGCAGCGTTGAAGGGGGACAGAGCAGCTCCTACAATGAGCAGTTCTTC. Its protein is CSVEGGQSSSYNEQFF.

This clonotype has at least ten counts. V and J are TRBV12-3 or TRBV12-4 and TRBJ1-1; no firm D call. CDR3 size: 11 residues. V lost 0 bases and J 5 bases, leaving 1 base between the germline ends. The CDR3 nucleotides are TGTGCCAGCAGTTTAGCGACTGAAGCTTTCTTT. Translated, it gives CASSLATEAFF.

This clonotype came up a few times. The chain links TRBV28 to TRBJ1-1, with D maybe TRBD1 (6 bases). CDR3 size: 15 residues. The V gene lost 5 bases and the J gene lost 1 base, with 14 bases spanning the gap. The germline V gene encodes CDR1 MDHEN and CDR2 SYDVKM. The CDR3 sequence is CASSLPGAQNTEAFF. The CDR3 nucleotides read TGTGCCAGCAGTCTCCCAGGGGCCCAGAACACTGAAGCTTTCTTT.

This clonotype occurred a few times. The CDR3 here is CSVEVTAYNEQFF. In DNA, the CDR3 is TGCAGCGTTGAGGTTACAGCATACAATGAGCAGTTCTTC. The rearrangement joins TRBV29-1 to TRBJ2-1; D unclear. From germline, CDR1 is SQVTM and CDR2 ANQGSEA. The CDR3 loop spans 13 amino acids. Trimming pared 3 bases from V and 4 bases from J, leaving 10 bases between.